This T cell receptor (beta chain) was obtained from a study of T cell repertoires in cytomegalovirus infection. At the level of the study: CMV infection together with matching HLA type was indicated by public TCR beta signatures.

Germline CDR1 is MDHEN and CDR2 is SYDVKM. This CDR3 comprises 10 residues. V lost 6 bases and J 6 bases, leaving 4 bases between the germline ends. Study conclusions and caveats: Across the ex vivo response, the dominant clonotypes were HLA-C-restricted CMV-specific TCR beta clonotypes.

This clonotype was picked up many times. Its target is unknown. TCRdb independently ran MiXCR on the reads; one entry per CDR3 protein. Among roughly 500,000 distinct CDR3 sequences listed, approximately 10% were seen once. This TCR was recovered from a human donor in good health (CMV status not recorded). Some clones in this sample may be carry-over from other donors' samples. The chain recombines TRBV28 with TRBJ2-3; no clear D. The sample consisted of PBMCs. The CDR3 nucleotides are TGTGCCAGCAGCTTTGATACGCAGTATTTT. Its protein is CASSFDTQYF.